Listed below are T cell receptor beta chains from one sample, sequenced in a study of blood T cell repertoires in COVID-19. TCRdb keeps only in-frame clones here, not all; method: immunoSEQ multiplex PCR. In the table there are 230,000 or so clones, 80% to 90% of which are singletons. Sequences were obtained from peripheral blood. These receptors originate from a man aged 40-49 years who had recovered from COVID-19. CDR3s include the opening cysteine and the closing phenylalanine or tryptophan. D genes are given only for firm matches. Size is omitted from some rows. Given values are once, few, many or a class for expanded clones.

j_call: TRBJ1-2
v_call: TRBV5-1
d_call: -
clone_size: -
cdr3_nt: TGCGCCAGCAGCGAGGGAGGGTATGGCTACACCTTC
cdr3_aa: CASSEGGYGYTF

j_call: TRBJ2-1
v_call: TRBV10-3
d_call: -
clone_size: -
cdr3_nt: TGTGCCATCAGTGAGTCGGAACAGAACAATGAGCAGTTCTTC
cdr3_aa: CAISESEQNNEQFF

j_call: TRBJ2-1
v_call: TRBV5-4
d_call: TRBD1
clone_size: -
cdr3_nt: TGTGCCAGCAGCCGAACAGGGGGCCTCTACAATGAGCAGTTCTTC
cdr3_aa: CASSRTGGLYNEQFF

j_call: TRBJ2-6
v_call: TRBV13
d_call: -
clone_size: few
cdr3_nt: TGTGCCAGCAGCTCCCGGGACTTAGCTGGGGCCAACGTCCTGACTTTC
cdr3_aa: CASSSRDLAGANVLTF

j_call: TRBJ1-2
v_call: TRBV5-4
d_call: TRBD1
clone_size: -
cdr3_nt: TGTGCCAGCAGCTTTTCGGGACAGACCTATGGCTACACCTTC
cdr3_aa: CASSFSGQTYGYTF

j_call: TRBJ1-4
v_call: TRBV5-4
d_call: -
clone_size: -
cdr3_nt: TGTGCCAGCAGCTATTCCAACAGGGTTGGTGAAAAACTGTTTTTT
cdr3_aa: CASSYSNRVGEKLFF

j_call: TRBJ1-3
v_call: TRBV9
d_call: -
clone_size: -
cdr3_nt: TGTGCCAGCAGCCAAAACCCACAGGAGCCAATCTCTGGAAACACCATATATTTT
cdr3_aa: CASSQNPQEPISGNTIYF

j_call: TRBJ2-2
v_call: TRBV12-3/TRBV12-4
d_call: TRBD1
clone_size: -
cdr3_nt: TGTGCCAGCGGACAGGGCGGGACCGGGGAGCTGTTTTTT
cdr3_aa: CASGQGGTGELFF

j_call: TRBJ2-7
v_call: TRBV5-1
d_call: TRBD2
clone_size: -
cdr3_nt: TGCGCCAGCAGCTTTTTTGCGGGGGATTACGAGCAGTACTTC
cdr3_aa: CASSFFAGDYEQYF

j_call: TRBJ1-1
v_call: TRBV9
d_call: TRBD1
clone_size: -
cdr3_nt: TGTGCCAGCAGCACTAACAGGGGCCTCATGAACACTGAAGCTTTCTTT
cdr3_aa: CASSTNRGLMNTEAFF

j_call: TRBJ2-5
v_call: TRBV28
d_call: TRBD2
clone_size: -
cdr3_nt: TGTGCCAGCAGTTTATCAGGCGGGAGGGCCAGAGCAGAGACCCAGTACTTC
cdr3_aa: CASSLSGGRARAETQYF

j_call: TRBJ1-6
v_call: TRBV3-1/TRBV3-2
d_call: -
clone_size: -
cdr3_nt: TGTGCCAGCAGCCAAGGGTGGGGCGATTATTCACCCCTCCACTTT
cdr3_aa: CASSQGWGDYSPLHF

j_call: TRBJ2-7
v_call: TRBV18
d_call: -
clone_size: -
cdr3_nt: TGTGCCAGCTCACGTAGACAGGCGGTCAACTACGAGCAGTACTTC
cdr3_aa: CASSRRQAVNYEQYF

j_call: TRBJ1-1
v_call: TRBV20-1
d_call: -
clone_size: -
cdr3_nt: TGCAGTGCTAGTCGCGTACAGACCATGAACACTGAAGCTTTCTTT
cdr3_aa: CSASRVQTMNTEAFF

j_call: TRBJ2-2
v_call: TRBV5-4
d_call: -
clone_size: once
cdr3_nt: TGTGCCAGCAGCCTGGGGACACCCGGGGAGCTGTTTTTT
cdr3_aa: CASSLGTPGELFF

j_call: TRBJ1-2
v_call: TRBV4-1
d_call: -
clone_size: -
cdr3_nt: TGCGCCAGCAGCCAAGGACCGGGGTGGGGCTACACCTTC
cdr3_aa: CASSQGPGWGYTF

j_call: TRBJ2-1
v_call: TRBV19
d_call: -
clone_size: -
cdr3_nt: TGTGCCAGTAGTACGTGGGGGCGGAGCTCCTACAATGAGCAGTTCTTC
cdr3_aa: CASSTWGRSSYNEQFF